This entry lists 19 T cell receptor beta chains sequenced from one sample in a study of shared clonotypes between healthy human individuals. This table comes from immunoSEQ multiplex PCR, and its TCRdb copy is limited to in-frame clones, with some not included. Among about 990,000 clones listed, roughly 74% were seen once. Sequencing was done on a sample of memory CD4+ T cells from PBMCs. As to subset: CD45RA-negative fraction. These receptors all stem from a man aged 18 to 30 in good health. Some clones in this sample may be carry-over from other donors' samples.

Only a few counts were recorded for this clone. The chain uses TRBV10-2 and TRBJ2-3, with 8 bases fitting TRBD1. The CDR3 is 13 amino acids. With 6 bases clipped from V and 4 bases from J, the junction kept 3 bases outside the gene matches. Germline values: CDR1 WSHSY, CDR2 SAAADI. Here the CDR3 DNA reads TGCGCCAGCAGGGACAGGGTGCCAGATACGCAGTATTTT. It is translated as CASRDRVPDTQYF.

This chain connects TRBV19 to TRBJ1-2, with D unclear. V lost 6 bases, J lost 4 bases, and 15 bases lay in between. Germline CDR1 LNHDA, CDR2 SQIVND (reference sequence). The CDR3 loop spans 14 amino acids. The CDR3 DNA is TGTGCCAGTAGGGTATCGGGGTCGATCTATGGCTACACCTTC. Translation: CASRVSGSIYGYTF.

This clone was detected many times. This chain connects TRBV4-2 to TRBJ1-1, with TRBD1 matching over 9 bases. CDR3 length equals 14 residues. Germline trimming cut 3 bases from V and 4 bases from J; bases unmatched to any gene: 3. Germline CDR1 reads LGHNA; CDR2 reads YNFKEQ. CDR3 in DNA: TGTGCCAGCAGCCAGACAGGGGGGTCCACTGAAGCTTTCTTT. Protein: CASSQTGGSTEAFF.

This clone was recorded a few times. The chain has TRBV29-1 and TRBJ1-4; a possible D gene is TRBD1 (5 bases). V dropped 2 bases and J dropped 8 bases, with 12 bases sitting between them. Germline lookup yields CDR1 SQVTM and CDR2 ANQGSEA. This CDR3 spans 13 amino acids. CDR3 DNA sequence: TGCAGCGTTGAACTGCGCAGGGACGAAAAACTGTTTTTT. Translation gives CSVELRRDEKLFF.

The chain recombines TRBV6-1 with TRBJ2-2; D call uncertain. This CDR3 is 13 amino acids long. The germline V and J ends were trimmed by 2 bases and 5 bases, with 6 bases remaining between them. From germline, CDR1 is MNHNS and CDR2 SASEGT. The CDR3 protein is CASSELATGELFF. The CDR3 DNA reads TGTGCCAGCAGTGAATTGGCAACCGGGGAGCTGTTTTTT.

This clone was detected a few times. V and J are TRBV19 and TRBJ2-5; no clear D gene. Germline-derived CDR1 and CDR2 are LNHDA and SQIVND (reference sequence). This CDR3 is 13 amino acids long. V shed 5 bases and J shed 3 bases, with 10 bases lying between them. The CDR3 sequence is CASSSAAEETQYF. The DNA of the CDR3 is TGTGCCAGTAGTTCGGCGGCGGAAGAGACCCAGTACTTC. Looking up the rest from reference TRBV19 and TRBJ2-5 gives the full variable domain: DGGITQSPKYLFRKEGQNVTLSCEQNLNHDAMYWYRQDPGQGLRLIYYSQIVNDFQKGDIAEGYSVSREKKESFPLTVTSAQKNPTAFYLCASSSAAEETQYFGPGTRLLVL.

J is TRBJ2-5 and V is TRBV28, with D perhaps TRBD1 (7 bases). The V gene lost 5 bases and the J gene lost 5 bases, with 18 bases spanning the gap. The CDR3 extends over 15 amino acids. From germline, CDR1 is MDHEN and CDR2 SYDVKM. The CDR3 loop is CASSPSGGLSETQYF. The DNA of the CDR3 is TGTGCCAGCAGTCCCTCAGGGGGGCTCTCCGAGACCCAGTACTTC.

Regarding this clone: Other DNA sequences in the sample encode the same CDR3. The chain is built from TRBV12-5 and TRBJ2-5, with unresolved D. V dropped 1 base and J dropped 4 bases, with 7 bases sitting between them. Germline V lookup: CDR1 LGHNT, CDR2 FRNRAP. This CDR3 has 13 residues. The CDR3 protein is CASGLGGGETQYF. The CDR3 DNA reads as TGTGCTAGTGGTTTGGGGGGTGGAGAGACCCAGTACTTC. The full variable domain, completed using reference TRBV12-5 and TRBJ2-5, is DARVTQTPRHKVTEMGQEVTMRCQPILGHNTVFWYRQTMMQGLELLAYFRNRAPLDDSGMPKDRFSAEMPDATLATLKIQPSEPRDSAVYFCASGLGGGETQYFGPGTRLLVL.

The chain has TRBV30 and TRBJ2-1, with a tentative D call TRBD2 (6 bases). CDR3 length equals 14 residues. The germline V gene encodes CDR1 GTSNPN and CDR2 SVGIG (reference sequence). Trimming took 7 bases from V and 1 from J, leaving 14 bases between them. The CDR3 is CALRRDSSYNEQFF. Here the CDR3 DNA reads TGTGCCTTGAGACGGGACTCATCCTACAATGAGCAGTTCTTC.

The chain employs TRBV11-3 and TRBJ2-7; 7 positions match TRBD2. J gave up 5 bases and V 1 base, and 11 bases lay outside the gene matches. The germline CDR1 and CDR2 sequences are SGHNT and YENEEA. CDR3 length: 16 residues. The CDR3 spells CASSLVFPGEGDEQYF. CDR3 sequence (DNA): TGTGCCAGCAGCTTAGTCTTTCCGGGGGAGGGCGACGAGCAGTACTTC.

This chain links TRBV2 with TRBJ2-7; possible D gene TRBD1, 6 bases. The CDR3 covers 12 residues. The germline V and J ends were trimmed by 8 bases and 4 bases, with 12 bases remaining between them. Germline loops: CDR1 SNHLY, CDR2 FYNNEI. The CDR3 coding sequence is TGTGCCAGCGGAAGGACAGTTTACGAGCAGTACTTC. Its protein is CASGRTVYEQYF.

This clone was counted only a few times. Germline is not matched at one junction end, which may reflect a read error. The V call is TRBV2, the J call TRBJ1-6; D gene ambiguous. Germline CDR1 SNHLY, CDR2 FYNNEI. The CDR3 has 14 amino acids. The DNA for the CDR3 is TGTGCCAGCAGCGAAGCGCGGGTTAATTCACCCCTCCACTTT. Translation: CASSEARVNSPLHF.

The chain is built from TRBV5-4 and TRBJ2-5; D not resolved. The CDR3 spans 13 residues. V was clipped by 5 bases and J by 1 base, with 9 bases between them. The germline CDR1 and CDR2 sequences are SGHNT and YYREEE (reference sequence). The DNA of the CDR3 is TGTGCCAGCAGTATGGAAGGCCAAGAGACCCAGTACTTC. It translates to CASSMEGQETQYF. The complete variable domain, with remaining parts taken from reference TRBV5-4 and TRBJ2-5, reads ETGVTQSPTHLIKTRGQQVTLRCSSQSGHNTVSWYQQALGQGPQFIFQYYREEENGRGNFPPRFSGLQFPNYSSELNVNALELDDSALYLCASSMEGQETQYFGPGTRLLVL.

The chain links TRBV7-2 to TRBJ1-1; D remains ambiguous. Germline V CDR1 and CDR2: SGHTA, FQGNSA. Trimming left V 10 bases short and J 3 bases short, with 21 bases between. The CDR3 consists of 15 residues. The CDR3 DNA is TGTGCCACCCAGCAGTATCGGGTAGTGGACACTGAAGCTTTCTTT. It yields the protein CATQQYRVVDTEAFF. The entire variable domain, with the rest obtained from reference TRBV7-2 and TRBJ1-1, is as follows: GAGVSQSPSNKVTEKGKDVELRCDPISGHTALYWYRQSLGQGLEFLIYFQGNSAPDKSGLPSDRFSAERTGGSVSTLTIQRTQQEDSAVYLCATQQYRVVDTEAFFGQGTRLTVV.

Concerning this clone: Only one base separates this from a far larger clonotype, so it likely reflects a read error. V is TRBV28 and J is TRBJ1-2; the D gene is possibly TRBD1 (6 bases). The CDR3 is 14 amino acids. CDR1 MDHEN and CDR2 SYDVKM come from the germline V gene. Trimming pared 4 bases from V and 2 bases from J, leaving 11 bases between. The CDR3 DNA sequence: TGTGCCAGCAGTTACGAGGGGGGGAACTATGGCTACACCTTC. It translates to CASSYEGGNYGYTF.

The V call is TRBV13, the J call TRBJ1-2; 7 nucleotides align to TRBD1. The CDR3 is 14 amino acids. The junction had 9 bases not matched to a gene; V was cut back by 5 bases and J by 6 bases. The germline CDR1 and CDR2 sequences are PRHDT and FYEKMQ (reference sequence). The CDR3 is CASSRNRGRDGYTF. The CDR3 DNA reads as TGTGCCAGCAGCCGTAACAGGGGCAGGGATGGCTACACCTTC.

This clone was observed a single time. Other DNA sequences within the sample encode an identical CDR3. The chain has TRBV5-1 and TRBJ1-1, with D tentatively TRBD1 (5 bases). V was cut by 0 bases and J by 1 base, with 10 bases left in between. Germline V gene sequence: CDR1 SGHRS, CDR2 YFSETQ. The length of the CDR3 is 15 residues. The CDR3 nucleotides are TGCGCCAGCAGCTTGGATCCAGGGCGGAACACTGAAGCTTTCTTT. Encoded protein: CASSLDPGRNTEAFF. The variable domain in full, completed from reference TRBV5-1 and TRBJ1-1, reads KAGVTQTPRYLIKTRGQQVTLSCSPISGHRSVSWYQQTPGQGLQFLFEYFSETQRNKGNFPGRFSGRQFSNSRSEMNVSTLELGDSALYLCASSLDPGRNTEAFFGQGTRLTVV.

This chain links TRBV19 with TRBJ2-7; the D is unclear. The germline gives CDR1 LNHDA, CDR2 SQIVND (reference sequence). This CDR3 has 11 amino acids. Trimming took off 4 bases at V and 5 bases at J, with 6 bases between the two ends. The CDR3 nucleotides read TGTGCCAGTAGTAGTCGCAACGAGCAGTACTTC. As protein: CASSSRNEQYF.

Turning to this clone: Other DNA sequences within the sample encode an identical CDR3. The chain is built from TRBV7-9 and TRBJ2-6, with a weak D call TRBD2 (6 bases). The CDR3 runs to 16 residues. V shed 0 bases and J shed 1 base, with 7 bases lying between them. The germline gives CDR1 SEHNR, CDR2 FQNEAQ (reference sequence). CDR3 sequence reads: CASSLARGSGANVLTF. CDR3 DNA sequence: TGTGCCAGCAGCTTAGCGCGGGGTTCTGGGGCCAACGTCCTGACTTTC.